Shown below are 30 T cell receptor beta chains from a single sample sequenced in a study of cytomegalovirus exposure and HLA in healthy donors. The primer mix had 60 Vbeta and 13 Jbeta primers. Only in-frame clones appear in the TCRdb table, and some are missing; sequencing was by immunoSEQ multiplex PCR. The sample has over 200,000 clones, more than 75% seen once; the top ten hold around 1.2%. Sample: PBMCs. The receptor set was obtained from a human donor in good health.

The chain combines TRBV6-6 with TRBJ2-5; D is undetermined. The tail of the sequence fits TRBJ2-7 better, so the J call may be wrong. This CDR3 contains 11 residues. Looked up from germline, CDR1 is MNHNY and CDR2 is SVGAGI (reference sequence). CDR3 sequence: CASSYQAEQYF. The CDR3 nucleotides read TGTGCCAGCAGTTACCAGGCCGAGCAGTACTTC.

This clone was detected only a few times. J is TRBJ2-7 and V is TRBV2; a weak D match, TRBD1 (6 bases). Germline V lookup: CDR1 SNHLY, CDR2 FYNNEI. CDR3 length: 15 residues. V was shortened by 8 bases and J by 2 bases, with 19 bases between the two germline ends. In nucleotides, the CDR3 is TGTGCCAGCGGTCCCGGCCAGGGGCCCCCCTACGAGCAGTACTTC. Protein product: CASGPGQGPPYEQYF.

The CDR3 nucleotides read TGCGCCAGCAGACTAGCGGGAGGGTCTGGGGCCAACGTCCTGACTTTC. Amino acid sequence: CASRLAGGSGANVLTF. The chain uses TRBV10-2 and TRBJ2-6; 13 positions agree with TRBD2. Germline V gene data show CDR1 as WSHSY and CDR2 as SAAADI. The CDR3 is 16 residues long. V lost 6 bases and J lost 1; bases outside the gene matches: 0.

The rearrangement links TRBV12-2 to TRBJ2-3; the table's D call, TRBD1, was not checked against the DNA. TRBV12-2 is an annotated pseudogene. The CDR3 loop spans 19 amino acids. The CDR3, as DNA: TGTGCAAGTCGCTCGCTTTTGAGGACAGGGGGAGAGAGCACAGATACGCAGTATTTT. Translation: CASRSLLRTGGESTDTQYF.

The chain is built from TRBV6-5 and TRBJ1-1; maybe TRBD1 (5 bases). V gave up 6 bases and J gave up 0 bases, with 8 bases separating them. The CDR3 loop spans 13 amino acids. Looked up from germline, CDR1 is MNHEY and CDR2 is SVGAGI. CDR3: CASRLQVNTEAFF. CDR3 sequence (DNA): TGTGCCAGCAGATTACAGGTGAACACTGAAGCTTTCTTT.

The chain has TRBV30 and TRBJ1-1; 7 nucleotides match TRBD1. Germline loops: CDR1 GTSNPN, CDR2 SVGIG (reference sequence). Unmatched junction bases numbered 12, after V lost 2 bases and J lost 3 bases. CDR3 length: 16 amino acids. CDR3 sequence: CAWSPQGLLGDTEAFF. The CDR3 DNA is TGTGCCTGGAGTCCACAGGGGCTCCTTGGTGACACTGAAGCTTTCTTT.

The V gene is TRBV6-5, the J gene TRBJ2-5; tentatively, D is TRBD1 (6 bases). With 4 bases removed from V and 1 base from J, the gap between germline ends came to 13 bases. This CDR3 has 15 residues. CDR1 and CDR2 (germline): MNHEY, SVGAGI. CDR3 loop: CASSSQGRPQETQYF. As DNA, the CDR3 is TGTGCCAGCAGTTCCCAGGGGCGCCCCCAAGAGACCCAGTACTTC.

The chain carries TRBV6-1 and TRBJ2-7, with D perhaps matching TRBD2 (5 bases). In germline, CDR1 is MNHNS, CDR2 SASEGT. CDR3 length equals 15 residues. Trimming left V 5 bases short and J 4 bases short, with 18 bases between. DNA for the CDR3: TGTGCCAGCAGTTGGAGAGGCGGGCAATCTTACGAGCAGTACTTC. Amino acid sequence: CASSWRGGQSYEQYF.

The gene calls are TRBV7-9 and TRBJ2-3, with 8 bases that match TRBD2. Trimming removed 5 bases from V and 4 bases from J; junction bases left unmatched: 11. The CDR3 is made up of 16 amino acids. Germline V lookup: CDR1 SEHNR, CDR2 FQNEAQ (reference sequence). CDR3 in DNA: TGTGCCAGCAGCCTCGGGGCTAGCGGGCGGGCAGATACGCAGTATTTT. It encodes CASSLGASGRADTQYF.

The V call is TRBV6-1, the J call TRBJ2-7; 7 bases map to TRBD2. Germline CDR1 and CDR2: MNHNS and SASEGT. The CDR3 covers 12 residues. J lost 2 bases, V lost 10 bases, and 5 bases had no gene match. The CDR3 spells CATSRGAYEQYF. CDR3 bases: TGTGCCACCTCCCGGGGGGCCTACGAGCAGTACTTC.

Notes on this clone: The junction departs from germline at one end; a sequencing error may be responsible. V gene TRBV25-1 combines with J gene TRBJ2-5; the match to TRBD1 covers 8 bases. This CDR3 spans 17 amino acids. CDR1 and CDR2 from the germline V gene are MGHDK and SYGVNS. The CDR3 sequence: CASSDLDRGSPQKTQYF. CDR3 DNA sequence: TGTGCCAGCAGTGACTTAGACAGGGGATCCCCCCAAAAGACCCAGTACTTC.

This clone was detected only a few times. The chain has TRBV5-6 and TRBJ1-5; D possibly corresponds to TRBD1 (5 bases). Trimming took off 0 bases at V and 4 bases at J, with 11 bases between the two ends. Germline CDR1 reads SGHDT; CDR2 reads YYEEEE. This CDR3 has 15 amino acids. The CDR3 nucleotides read TGTGCCAGCAGCTTGGGTCCGGGGGGAAATCAGCCCCAGCATTTT. Protein sequence: CASSLGPGGNQPQHF.

The table lists this clone with a count of one. The V and J genes are TRBV7-2 and TRBJ1-1, with 8 bases fitting TRBD1. This CDR3 is built from 14 residues. Germline V gene sequence: CDR1 SGHTA, CDR2 FQGNSA. J gave up 4 bases and V 2 bases, and 3 bases lay outside the gene matches. The CDR3 reads CASSLPGGGTEAFF. The DNA for the CDR3 is TGTGCCAGCAGCTTACCAGGGGGCGGCACTGAAGCTTTCTTT. Together with reference TRBV7-2 and TRBJ1-1, the CDR3 gives the full variable domain: GAGVSQSPSNKVTEKGKDVELRCDPISGHTALYWYRQSLGQGLEFLIYFQGNSAPDKSGLPSDRFSAERTGGSVSTLTIQRTQQEDSAVYLCASSLPGGGTEAFFGQGTRLTVV.

The chain joins TRBV5-6 to TRBJ2-7; D call uncertain. Germline CDR1 is SGHDT and CDR2 is YYEEEE. Between the trimmed V and J ends, which lost 3 bases and 6 bases, there was a span of 7 bases. This CDR3 is built from 11 residues. The CDR3 DNA follows: TGTGCCAGCAGCTCCTTAATCGAGCAGTACTTC. Protein product: CASSSLIEQYF.

This sequence joins TRBV4-3 and TRBJ2-7; 9 bases align to TRBD2. The CDR3 contains 15 residues. The germline V gene encodes CDR1 LGHNA and CDR2 YSLEER. Unmatched junction bases numbered 1, after V lost 1 base and J lost 0 bases. CDR3 sequence: CASSQGLAASYEQYF. The CDR3 DNA is TGCGCCAGCAGCCAAGGACTAGCGGCCTCCTACGAGCAGTACTTC.

The V and J genes are TRBV19 and TRBJ1-5, with 7 bases that match TRBD1. The CDR3 spans 14 residues. The V segment lost 3 bases and the J segment 6 bases; nucleotides outside the gene matches: 5. CDR1 LNHDA and CDR2 SQIVND come from the germline V gene (reference sequence). CDR3 residues: CASSMGQPGQPQHF. CDR3 nucleotide sequence: TGTGCCAGTAGTATGGGACAGCCGGGTCAGCCCCAGCATTTT.

V is TRBV28 and J is TRBJ2-6; TRBD1 aligns across 10 bases. V shed 8 bases and J 4 bases; nucleotides not matched to a gene: 5. Germline V gene lookup returns CDR1 MDHEN and CDR2 SYDVKM. The CDR3 contains 15 residues. The CDR3 nucleotides are TGTGCCAGCGGACAGGGGGGATCGGGGGCCAACGTCCTGACTTTC. Protein sequence: CASGQGGSGANVLTF.

This chain connects TRBV6-5 to TRBJ2-1, with TRBD2 identical over 11 bases. Germline trimming cut 6 bases from V and 10 bases from J; bases unmatched to any gene: 8. Germline V gene sequence: CDR1 MNHEY, CDR2 SVGAGI. The CDR3 has 14 amino acids. The CDR3 spells CASSGTSGRGEQFF. In nucleotides, the CDR3 is TGTGCCAGCAGCGGGACTAGCGGCCGTGGGGAGCAGTTCTTC.

V gene TRBV5-1 combines with J gene TRBJ2-2, with D perhaps TRBD2 (5 bases). V lost 2 bases and J 6 bases, leaving 20 bases between the germline ends. From germline, CDR1 is SGHRS and CDR2 YFSETQ. CDR3 length equals 17 residues. CDR3 nucleotides: TGCGCCAGCAGCTTCACTCGGCTAGCCGGGCTCTCCGGGGAGCTGTTTTTT. It encodes CASSFTRLAGLSGELFF.

V gene TRBV7-2 combines with J gene TRBJ2-1; 10 bases map to TRBD2. The CDR3 sequence is 15 residues long. The V segment lost 5 bases and the J segment 4 bases; nucleotides outside the gene matches: 5. In germline, CDR1 is SGHTA, CDR2 FQGNSA. CDR3 amino acids: CASSGIAGGYNEQFF. The DNA of the CDR3 is TGTGCCAGCAGCGGAATAGCGGGAGGATACAATGAGCAGTTCTTC.

The chain links TRBV7-2 to TRBJ2-1; D uncertain. The germline V gene encodes CDR1 SGHTA and CDR2 FQGNSA. The germline V and J ends were trimmed by 4 bases and 9 bases, with 10 bases remaining between them. The CDR3 covers 12 residues. The CDR3 DNA reads as TGTGCCAGCAGCTCCCCCCCTTTTGAGCAGTTCTTC. Translating it yields CASSSPPFEQFF.

This chain joins TRBV7-9 and TRBJ2-1; 11 nucleotides line up with TRBD2. V lost 5 bases, J lost 2 bases, and 5 bases stayed unmatched. The CDR3 has 16 residues. CDR1 SEHNR and CDR2 FQNEAQ come from the germline V gene (reference sequence). This chain's CDR3 is CASSLTLAGAYNEQFF. CDR3 DNA sequence: TGTGCCAGCAGCCTCACACTAGCGGGAGCCTACAATGAGCAGTTCTTC.

V gene TRBV5-6 combines with J gene TRBJ1-2; 9 nucleotides agree with TRBD1. The CDR3 is 16 amino acids. Trimming removed 4 bases from V and 1 base from J; junction bases left unmatched: 8. From germline, CDR1 is SGHDT and CDR2 YYEEEE. CDR3 region: CASSLRGTGLNYGYTF. The CDR3 DNA reads as TGTGCCAGCAGCCTCCGTGGGACAGGGCTTAACTATGGCTACACCTTC.

The V gene is TRBV9, the J gene TRBJ2-1, with a tentative D call TRBD1 (5 bases). The germline V and J ends were trimmed by 0 bases and 12 bases, with 16 bases remaining between them. Germline values: CDR1 SGDLS, CDR2 YYNGEE. The CDR3 is 14 amino acids. The chain's CDR3 is CASSVEGRARWQFF. In DNA form, the CDR3 reads TGTGCCAGCAGCGTAGAGGGCAGGGCCCGGTGGCAGTTCTTC.

This rearrangement joins TRBV10-3 to TRBJ2-3; possibly TRBD2 for D (6 bases). The CDR3 consists of 14 residues. Germline V gene lookup returns CDR1 ENHRY and CDR2 SYGVKD. V was pared by 6 bases and J by 4 bases, with 14 bases between. The CDR3 sequence is CAISPGTGPDTQYF. CDR3 in DNA: TGTGCCATCAGCCCCGGGACTGGTCCAGATACGCAGTATTTT.

V and J are TRBV11-1 and TRBJ1-1, with TRBD1 as a possible D gene (5 bases). CDR1 is SGHAT, CDR2 FQDESV, per germline (reference sequence). This CDR3 contains 14 residues. V lost 3 bases and J 4 bases, leaving 12 bases between the germline ends. The DNA for the CDR3 is TGTGCCAGCAGCTTCGGTCCCCAGGGCACTGAAGCTTTCTTT. Amino acids: CASSFGPQGTEAFF. Using reference TRBV11-1 and TRBJ1-1 for the parts outside the CDR3, the full variable domain is EAEVAQSPRYKITEKSQAVAFWCDPISGHATLYWYRQILGQGPELLVQFQDESVVDDSQLPKDRFSAERLKGVDSTLKIQPAELGDSAMYLCASSFGPQGTEAFFGQGTRLTVV.

The rearrangement links TRBV5-4 to TRBJ2-3, with 9 bases fitting TRBD2. This CDR3 contains 15 residues. The V gene's germline CDR1 is SGHNT and CDR2 YYREEE (reference sequence). The junction had 5 bases not matched to a gene; V was cut back by 4 bases and J by 2 bases. CDR3 nucleotide sequence: TGTGCCAGCAGCAATAGCGGGAGAGCCACAGATACGCAGTATTTT. The encoded protein is CASSNSGRATDTQYF.

The rearrangement joins TRBV19 to TRBJ1-1, with D possibly being TRBD1 (6 bases). Germline CDR1 LNHDA, CDR2 SQIVND (reference sequence). The V gene lost 10 bases and the J gene lost 7 bases, with 19 bases spanning the gap. The CDR3 runs 13 residues. For the CDR3, the DNA is TGTGCCACTGACGACAGGAGAGTGAATGAAGCTTTCTTT. Protein product: CATDDRRVNEAFF.

The chain's CDR3 is CASSGTDTGELFF. CDR3 coding DNA: TGTGCCAGCAGTGGGACAGACACCGGGGAGCTGTTTTTT. The chain uses TRBV6-4 and TRBJ2-2; a weak D match, TRBD1 (6 bases). Per the germline V gene, CDR1 is MRHNA and CDR2 is SNTAGT. Trimming shortened V by 4 bases and J by 3 bases, and 6 bases separated the two germline ends. The CDR3 is 13 residues long.

This sequence joins TRBV10-3 and TRBJ2-2; D possibly corresponds to TRBD2 (5 bases). Germline CDR1 is ENHRY and CDR2 is SYGVKD. Trimming took 7 bases from V and 3 from J, leaving 15 bases between them. The CDR3 contains 15 residues. The CDR3 region is CAINDLSAHTGELFF. CDR3 nucleotides: TGTGCCATCAATGACCTTAGCGCCCACACCGGGGAGCTGTTTTTT.